This TCR beta chain was recorded in a study of response to subunit inactivated influenza vaccine. The germline V gene encodes CDR1 LNHNV and CDR2 YYDKDF (reference sequence). V lost 3 bases, J lost 5 bases, and 7 bases stayed unmatched. The CDR3 consists of 15 residues. This clonotype showed up just a few times. Its specificity is not known. From the RT-PCR reads, TCRdb called clonotypes with MiXCR, one entry per CDR3 protein. The sample has hundreds of thousands of distinct CDR3 sequences; less than 20% are singletons. Study-level points and caveats: T cells newly recruited by each seasonal influenza vaccination are few, the authors suggested.

This TCR derives from a man aged 45-65 years who received an inactivated influenza vaccine. The chain carries TRBV15 and TRBJ2-4; 7 nucleotides align to TRBD1. The input for sequencing was PBMCs from blood, taken approximately 13 days after vaccination. CDR3 loop: CATSRDRWAENIQYF. CDR3 in DNA: TGTGCCACCAGCAGGGACAGGTGGGCCGAAAACATTCAGTACTTC.